Below are 18 T cell receptor beta chains sequenced from a single sample in a study of graft-versus-host responses after intestinal transplantation. These receptors have no known antigen. TCRdb's copy holds only in-frame clones and misses some; the assay was immunoSEQ multiplex PCR. The table shows approximately 90,000 clones, with 88% occurring only once. The sequencing here drew on unstimulated CD4+ T cells sorted from spleen or lymph node cells, taken before transplant. The receptors derive from a human donor who was the organ donor for an intestinal transplant.

The chain joins TRBV6-1 to TRBJ2-6; D unclear. Per the germline V gene, CDR1 is MNHNS and CDR2 is SASEGT. Trimming removed 5 bases at V and 0 bases at J, with 5 bases between. This CDR3 spans 14 amino acids. CDR3 amino acids: CASSYSSGANVLTF. The CDR3 nucleotides are TGTGCCAGCAGTTATTCCTCTGGGGCCAACGTCCTGACTTTC.

The gene calls are TRBV19 and TRBJ2-4; D perhaps matches TRBD1 (6 bases). Trimming took off 5 bases at V and 1 base at J, with 6 bases between the two ends. The germline CDR1 and CDR2 sequences are LNHDA and SQIVND (reference sequence). The length of the CDR3 is 13 residues. CDR3 coding DNA: TGTGCCAGTAGTGACAGGGCCAAAAACATTCAGTACTTC. It is translated as CASSDRAKNIQYF.

The rearrangement links TRBV29-1 to TRBJ2-3; perhaps TRBD2 as D (5 bases). This CDR3 is built from 14 residues. Germline V gene sequence: CDR1 SQVTM, CDR2 ANQGSEA. V was pared by 4 bases and J by 2 bases, with 13 bases between. The CDR3 DNA sequence: TGCAGCGTTGCCCCTAGCCCAAACACAGATACGCAGTATTTT. It is translated as CSVAPSPNTDTQYF.

This chain links TRBV11-3 with TRBJ1-6; 9 bases match TRBD1. CDR1 is SGHNT, CDR2 YENEEA, per germline. The CDR3 is made up of 19 amino acids. V lost 4 bases to trimming and J lost 2 bases; unmatched junction nucleotides: 12. CDR3 in DNA: TGTGCCAGCAGCTCGACGGGACAGGGAAGCTCTGCCTATAATTCACCCCTCCACTTT. Its translation is CASSSTGQGSSAYNSPLHF.

This clone was seen only once. The chain couples TRBV18 to TRBJ2-5; D call uncertain. The J call is doubtful: the DNA matches TRBJ2-7 better. There are 12 residues in the CDR3. From germline, CDR1 is KGHSH and CDR2 LQKENI. CDR3 coding DNA: TGTGCCAGCTCGCCCGATAACTACGAGCAGTACTTC. It encodes CASSPDNYEQYF.

This chain links TRBV5-5 with TRBJ2-5; D might be TRBD1 (6 bases). The length of the CDR3 is 16 residues. The V gene's germline CDR1 is SGHKS and CDR2 YYEKEE (reference sequence). V lost 2 bases and J lost 5, with 19 bases in between. CDR3 DNA: TGTGCCAGCAGCTTTCGGTGGGACATGATGGGGGAGACCCAGTACTTC. It yields the protein CASSFRWDMMGETQYF.

The chain has TRBV12-5 and TRBJ2-7, with 8 bases matching TRBD1. The ends lost 4 bases at V and 5 bases at J; junction bases unmatched: 7. CDR1 and CDR2 (germline): LGHNT, FRNRAP. This CDR3 has 14 residues. In DNA, the CDR3 is TGTGCTAGTGGTTCCGGACAGGGTGACAACGAGCAGTACTTC. Protein product: CASGSGQGDNEQYF.

This clone was found once. V gene TRBV4-1 combines with J gene TRBJ1-1, with TRBD1 as a possible D gene (6 bases). V lost 4 bases, J lost 5 bases, and 17 bases lay in between. Germline V gene data show CDR1 as MGHRA and CDR2 as YSYEKL. The CDR3 runs to 15 residues. The CDR3 sequence: CASSPGARSVTEAFF. The CDR3 region has the DNA TGCGCCAGCAGCCCAGGGGCCAGGTCGGTTACTGAAGCTTTCTTT.

This clone was picked up one time. The V call is TRBV7-9, the J call TRBJ1-1; D uncertain. Germline CDR1 SEHNR, CDR2 FQNEAQ (reference sequence). The length of the CDR3 is 13 residues. V was clipped by 2 bases and J by 3 bases, with 7 bases between them. CDR3 protein: CASSLMSDTEAFF. Here the CDR3 DNA reads TGTGCCAGCAGCTTAATGAGTGACACTGAAGCTTTCTTT.

This rearrangement joins TRBV7-2 to TRBJ2-2, with 7 bases aligning to TRBD1. CDR3 length: 14 residues. Germline assignment: CDR1 SGHTA and CDR2 FQGNSA. The junction had 5 bases not matched to a gene; V was cut back by 2 bases and J by 8 bases. The CDR3 sequence: CASSLNRGGGELFF. The CDR3 bases are TGTGCCAGCAGCTTAAACAGGGGTGGTGGGGAGCTGTTTTTT.

The chain couples TRBV5-1 to TRBJ1-6, with a weak D call TRBD1 (5 bases). The CDR3 consists of 18 residues. Trimming took 1 base from V and 9 from J, leaving 23 bases between them. Germline V gene data show CDR1 as SGHRS and CDR2 as YFSETQ. The CDR3 sequence: CASSLRWVDSRAISPLHF. The CDR3 nucleotides read TGCGCCAGCAGCTTGAGATGGGTAGACAGCCGGGCCATTTCACCCCTCCACTTT.

The chain is built from TRBV9 and TRBJ2-7; 8 bases match TRBD1. J gave up 1 base and V 4 bases, and 4 bases lay outside the gene matches. This CDR3 is built from 14 residues. Germline CDR1 and CDR2: SGDLS and YYNGEE. CDR3 bases: TGTGCCAGCAGCTCTCGGACAGGGTCCTACGAGCAGTACTTC. Translation: CASSSRTGSYEQYF. Filled out from reference TRBV9 and TRBJ2-7, the complete variable domain reads DSGVTQTPKHLITATGQRVTLRCSPRSGDLSVYWYQQSLDQGLQFLIQYYNGEERAKGNILERFSAQQFPDLHSELNLSSLELGDSALYFCASSSRTGSYEQYFGPGTRLTVT.

The rearrangement links TRBV9 to TRBJ2-3; D is possibly TRBD1 (6 bases). Trimming removed 3 bases from V and 8 bases from J, with 13 bases in between. CDR1 SGDLS and CDR2 YYNGEE come from the germline V gene. This CDR3 has 13 amino acids. The CDR3 sequence is CASSATGLVTQYF. In DNA, the CDR3 is TGTGCCAGCAGCGCGACAGGTTTGGTTACGCAGTATTTT.

This clone came up once. DNA of the CDR3: TGTGCCAGCAGAAGAACAGGGGTCGGGGAAAGTGAGCAGTTCTTC. This encodes CASRRTGVGESEQFF. The V and J genes are TRBV28 and TRBJ2-1; 7 bases are a match to TRBD1. The V gene's germline CDR1 is MDHEN and CDR2 SYDVKM. Germline trimming cut 6 bases from V and 9 bases from J; bases unmatched to any gene: 14. CDR3 length: 15 amino acids.

The J gene is TRBJ2-3, the V gene TRBV7-6, with 8 bases matching TRBD2. The CDR3 loop spans 13 amino acids. V was pared by 5 bases and J by 14 bases, with 12 bases of the junction left unmatched. The germline gives CDR1 SGHVS, CDR2 FNYEAQ. CDR3 nucleotide sequence: TGTGCCAGCAGCCCGATTAGGCAGCGGGGGCCGTATTTT. Translating it yields CASSPIRQRGPYF.

CDR3 amino acids: CASSFRAGGPYEQYF. CDR3 nucleotides: TGTGCCAGCAGCTTTAGAGCGGGAGGGCCCTACGAGCAGTACTTC. This rearrangement joins TRBV7-2 to TRBJ2-7; 10 bases align to TRBD2. Trimming removed 3 bases from V and 2 bases from J; junction bases left unmatched: 4. This CDR3 has 15 residues. Germline CDR1 reads SGHTA; CDR2 reads FQGNSA.

The genes are TRBV14 and TRBJ1-3; D may be TRBD1 (6 bases). The ends were cut back, 4 bases at V and 3 bases at J, with 7 bases in the middle. Germline V gene data show CDR1 as SGHDN and CDR2 as FVKESK. There are 13 residues in the CDR3. This chain's CDR3 is CASSLQGGNTIYF. CDR3 nucleotide sequence: TGTGCCAGCAGCCTACAGGGTGGAAACACCATATATTTT.

This chain connects TRBV11-2 to TRBJ2-3; the D gene is possibly TRBD2 (7 bases). Deletions cut 5 bases from V and 1 base from J, with 22 bases between. The CDR3 is 18 residues long. The germline CDR1 and CDR2 sequences are SGHAT and FQNNGV. CDR3 coding DNA: TGTGCCAGCAGCCCAATATACTCCACAGGGAGGGGCACAGATACGCAGTATTTT. This translates into CASSPIYSTGRGTDTQYF.